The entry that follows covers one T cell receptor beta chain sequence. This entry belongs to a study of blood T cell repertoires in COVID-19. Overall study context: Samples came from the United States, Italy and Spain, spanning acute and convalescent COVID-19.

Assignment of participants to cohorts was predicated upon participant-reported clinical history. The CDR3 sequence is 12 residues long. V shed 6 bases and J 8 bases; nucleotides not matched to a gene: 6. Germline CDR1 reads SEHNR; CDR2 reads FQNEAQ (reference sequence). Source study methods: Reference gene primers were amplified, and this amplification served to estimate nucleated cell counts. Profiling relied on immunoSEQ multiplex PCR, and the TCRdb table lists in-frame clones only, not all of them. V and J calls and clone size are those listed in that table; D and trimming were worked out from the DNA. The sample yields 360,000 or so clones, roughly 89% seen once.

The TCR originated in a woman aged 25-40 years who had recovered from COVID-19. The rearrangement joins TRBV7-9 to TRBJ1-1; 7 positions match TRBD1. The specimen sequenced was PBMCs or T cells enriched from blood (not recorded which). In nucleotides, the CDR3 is TGTGCCAGCAGTAAACCGGGACAGGAAGCTTTCTTT. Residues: CASSKPGQEAFF.